Listed here are 9 T cell receptor beta chains from one sample, sequenced in a study of T-cell reconstitution after alpha-beta-depleted transplantation in children. Library preparation (for TCRbeta) was performed with unique molecular identifiers. TCRdb re-called the PCR reads through MiXCR, storing one row per CDR3 protein. The sample lists approximately 400,000 distinct CDR3 sequences, roughly 11% seen once, with approximately 5% in the top ten. The specimen was PBMCs from the stem cell graft donor, collected from the stem cell graft. These receptor sequences come from a human donor who donated a stem cell graft to a child with acute myeloid leukemia.

The chain recombines TRBV6-5 with TRBJ2-1; 12 bases align to TRBD2. V lost 5 bases and J lost 3; bases outside the gene matches: 2. The CDR3 has 15 amino acids. Per germline, CDR1 MNHEY and CDR2 SVGAGI. The DNA for the CDR3 is TGTGCCAGCAGTAAGACTAGCGGGAGCTACAATGAGCAGTTCTTC. This sequence encodes CASSKTSGSYNEQFF.

The V gene is TRBV20-1, the J gene TRBJ2-7; D is ambiguous. This CDR3 has 14 residues. Germline V gene lookup returns CDR1 DFQATT and CDR2 SNEGSKA (reference sequence). The germline V and J ends were trimmed by 3 bases and 0 bases, with 12 bases remaining between them. This CDR3 is CSASSGKSSYEQYF. DNA for the CDR3: TGCAGTGCTAGTAGTGGCAAGAGCTCCTACGAGCAGTACTTC.

The CDR3 DNA reads TGTGCCAGCAGCCGGGGACTAGCGGGGGGAAGTGCTAGCACAGATACGCAGTATTTT. Amino acids: CASSRGLAGGSASTDTQYF. The J gene is TRBJ2-3, the V gene TRBV4-2, with 15 positions matching TRBD2. Looked up from germline, CDR1 is LGHNA and CDR2 is YNFKEQ. J was trimmed by 0 bases and V by 4 bases; bases with no gene match: 8. The CDR3 is 19 amino acids.

The rearrangement joins TRBV7-2 to TRBJ2-5; a possible D gene is TRBD1 (6 bases). The CDR3 is made up of 14 amino acids. V lost 5 bases and J 1 base, leaving 11 bases between the germline ends. In germline, CDR1 is SGHTA, CDR2 FQGNSA. CDR3 amino acids: CASSVDSSQETQYF. DNA for the CDR3: TGTGCCAGCAGCGTGGACAGTAGCCAAGAGACCCAGTACTTC.

The rearrangement links TRBV25-1 to TRBJ2-3, with TRBD2 identical over 10 bases. The germline gives CDR1 MGHDK, CDR2 SYGVNS. Trimming cost V 3 bases and J 4 bases; bases outside gene matches: 13. CDR3 size: 18 residues. Here the CDR3 DNA reads TGTGCCAGCAGTGATTACCTAGCGGGGGCCACCGTCTCAGATACGCAGTATTTT. It is translated as CASSDYLAGATVSDTQYF.

There are a few counts of this clonotype. The gene calls are TRBV20-1 and TRBJ1-5; 7 bases are shared with TRBD1. Germline trimming cut 3 bases from V and 5 bases from J; bases unmatched to any gene: 7. The CDR3 runs to 14 residues. Germline CDR1 reads DFQATT; CDR2 reads SNEGSKA (reference sequence). CDR3 loop: CSASQGGYDQPQHF. In nucleotides, the CDR3 is TGCAGTGCTAGTCAAGGGGGCTATGATCAGCCCCAGCATTTT.

Many counts were recorded for this clonotype. J is TRBJ2-2 and V is TRBV20-1; D is unclear. The germline CDR1 and CDR2 sequences are DFQATT and SNEGSKA (reference sequence). Trimming pared 0 bases from V and 2 bases from J, leaving 13 bases between. This CDR3 is built from 16 residues. The CDR3: CSARDPKTRNTGELFF. CDR3 nucleotides: TGCAGTGCTAGAGATCCGAAAACCCGAAACACCGGGGAGCTGTTTTTT.

V is TRBV2 and J is TRBJ2-2; 9 nucleotides line up with TRBD2. The germline V gene encodes CDR1 SNHLY and CDR2 FYNNEI. Trimming removed 5 bases from V and 7 bases from J; junction bases left unmatched: 5. The CDR3 runs to 14 residues. CDR3 nucleotide sequence: TGTGCCAGCAGTTTGCGGGGGGGCGGCGGGGAGCTGTTTTTT. This translates into CASSLRGGGGELFF.

This clonotype has a handful of counts. This sequence joins TRBV10-3 and TRBJ1-1; possibly TRBD1 for D (6 bases). CDR3 size: 14 residues. CDR1 and CDR2 from the germline V gene are ENHRY and SYGVKD. V was pared by 10 bases and J by 0 bases, with 15 bases between. In DNA, the CDR3 is TGTGCCAGCCGACAGGACCCTATGAACACTGAAGCTTTCTTT. Translating gives CASRQDPMNTEAFF.